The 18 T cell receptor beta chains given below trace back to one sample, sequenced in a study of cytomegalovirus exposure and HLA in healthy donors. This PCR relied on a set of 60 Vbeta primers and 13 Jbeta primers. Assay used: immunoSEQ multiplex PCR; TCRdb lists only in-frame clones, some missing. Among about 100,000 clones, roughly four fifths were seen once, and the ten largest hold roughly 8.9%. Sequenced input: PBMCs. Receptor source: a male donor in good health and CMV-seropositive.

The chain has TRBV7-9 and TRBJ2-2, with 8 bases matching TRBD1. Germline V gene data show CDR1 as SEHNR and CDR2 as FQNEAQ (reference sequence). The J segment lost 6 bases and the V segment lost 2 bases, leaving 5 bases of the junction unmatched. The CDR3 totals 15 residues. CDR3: CASSLSRGRPGELFF. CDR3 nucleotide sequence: TGTGCCAGCAGCTTAAGCAGGGGGCGTCCCGGGGAGCTGTTTTTT.

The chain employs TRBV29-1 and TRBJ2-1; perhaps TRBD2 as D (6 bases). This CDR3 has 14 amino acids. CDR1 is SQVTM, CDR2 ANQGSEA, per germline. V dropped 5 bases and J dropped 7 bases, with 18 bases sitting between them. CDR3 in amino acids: CSVLGLLATNEQFF. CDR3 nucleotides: TGCAGCGTTTTGGGGCTGCTAGCGACTAATGAGCAGTTCTTC.

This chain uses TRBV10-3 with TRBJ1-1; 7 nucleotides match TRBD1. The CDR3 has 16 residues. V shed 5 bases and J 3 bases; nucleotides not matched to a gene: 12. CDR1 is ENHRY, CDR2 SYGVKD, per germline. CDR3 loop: CAISMASGRGYTEAFF. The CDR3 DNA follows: TGTGCCATCAGTATGGCCAGCGGCAGGGGGTACACTGAAGCTTTCTTT.

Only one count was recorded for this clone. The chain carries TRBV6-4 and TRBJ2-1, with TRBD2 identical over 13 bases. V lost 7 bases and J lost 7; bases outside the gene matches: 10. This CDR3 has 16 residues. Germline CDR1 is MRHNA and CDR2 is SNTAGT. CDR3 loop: CASIGLAGAGGNEQFF. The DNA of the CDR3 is TGTGCCAGCATAGGACTAGCGGGGGCCGGGGGGAATGAGCAGTTCTTC.

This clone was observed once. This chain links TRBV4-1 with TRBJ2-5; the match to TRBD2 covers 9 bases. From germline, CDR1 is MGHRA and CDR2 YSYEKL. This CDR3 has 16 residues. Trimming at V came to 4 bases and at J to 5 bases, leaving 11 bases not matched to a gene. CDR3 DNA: TGCGCCAGCAGCCCAGTAGCGGGAGCGGCGGGGGAGACCCAGTACTTC. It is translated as CASSPVAGAAGETQYF.

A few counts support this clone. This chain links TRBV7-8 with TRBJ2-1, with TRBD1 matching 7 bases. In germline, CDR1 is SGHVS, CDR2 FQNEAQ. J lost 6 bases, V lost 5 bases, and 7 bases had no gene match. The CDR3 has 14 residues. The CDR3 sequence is CASSPSTGSNEQFF. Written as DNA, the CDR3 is TGTGCCAGCAGCCCCTCGACAGGGAGCAATGAGCAGTTCTTC. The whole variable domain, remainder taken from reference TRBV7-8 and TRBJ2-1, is GAGVSQSPRYKVAKRGQDVALRCDPISGHVSLFWYQQALGQGPEFLTYFQNEAQLDKSGLPSDRFFAERPEGSVSTLKIQRTQQEDSAVYLCASSPSTGSNEQFFGPGTRLTVL.

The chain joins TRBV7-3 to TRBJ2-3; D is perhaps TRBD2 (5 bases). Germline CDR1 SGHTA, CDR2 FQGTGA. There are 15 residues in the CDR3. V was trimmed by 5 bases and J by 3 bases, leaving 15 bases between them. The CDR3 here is CASSTQTGSTDTQYF. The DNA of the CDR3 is TGTGCCAGCAGCACTCAGACGGGGTCTACAGATACGCAGTATTTT.

Here the CDR3 DNA reads TGCGCCAGCAGCCGGGACTACACAGGGGGTACTGGAAACACCATATATTTT. It is translated as CASSRDYTGGTGNTIYF. V gene TRBV4-3 combines with J gene TRBJ1-3, with TRBD1 matching over 8 bases. The germline CDR1 and CDR2 sequences are LGHNA and YSLEER. Trimming removed 4 bases from V and 2 bases from J; junction bases left unmatched: 10. The CDR3 has 17 residues.

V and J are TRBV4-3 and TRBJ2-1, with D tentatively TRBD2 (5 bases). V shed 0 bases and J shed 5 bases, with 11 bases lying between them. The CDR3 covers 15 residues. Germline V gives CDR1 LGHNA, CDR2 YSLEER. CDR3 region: CASSQDVGSHNEQFF. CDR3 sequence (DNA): TGCGCCAGCAGCCAAGACGTGGGGAGTCACAATGAGCAGTTCTTC.

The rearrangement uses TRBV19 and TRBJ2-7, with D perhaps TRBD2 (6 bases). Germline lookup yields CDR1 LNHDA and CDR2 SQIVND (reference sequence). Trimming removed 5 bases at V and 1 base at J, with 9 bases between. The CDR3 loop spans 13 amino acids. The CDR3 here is CASSARGSYEQYF. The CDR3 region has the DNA TGTGCCAGTAGTGCCCGGGGGTCCTACGAGCAGTACTTC.

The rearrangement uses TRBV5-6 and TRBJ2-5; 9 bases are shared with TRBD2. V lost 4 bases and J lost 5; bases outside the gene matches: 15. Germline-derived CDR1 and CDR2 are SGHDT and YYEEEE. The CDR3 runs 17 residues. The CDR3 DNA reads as TGTGCCAGCAGCCACCGGGTCGGTAGCGGGAGAAGTGAGACCCAGTACTTC. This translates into CASSHRVGSGRSETQYF.

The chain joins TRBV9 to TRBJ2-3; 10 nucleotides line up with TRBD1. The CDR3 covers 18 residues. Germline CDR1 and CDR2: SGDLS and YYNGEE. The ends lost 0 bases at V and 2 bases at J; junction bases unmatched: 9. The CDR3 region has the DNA TGTGCCAGCAGCGTAGCCCCCCCGGGACAGGGGCCCACAGATACGCAGTATTTT. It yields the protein CASSVAPPGQGPTDTQYF.

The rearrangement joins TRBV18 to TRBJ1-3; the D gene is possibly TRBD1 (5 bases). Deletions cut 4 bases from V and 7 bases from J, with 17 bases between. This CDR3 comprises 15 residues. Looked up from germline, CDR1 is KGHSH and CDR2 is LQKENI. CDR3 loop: CASSQGAGRGNTIYF. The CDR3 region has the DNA TGTGCCAGCTCACAAGGAGCAGGGCGGGGGAACACCATATATTTT.

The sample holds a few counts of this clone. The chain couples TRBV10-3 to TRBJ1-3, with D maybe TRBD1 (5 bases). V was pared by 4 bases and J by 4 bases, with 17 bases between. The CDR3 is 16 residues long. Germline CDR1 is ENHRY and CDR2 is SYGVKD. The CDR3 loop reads CAISGEGVSTGNTIYF. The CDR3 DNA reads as TGTGCCATCAGTGGAGAAGGGGTTTCAACAGGAAACACCATATATTTT.

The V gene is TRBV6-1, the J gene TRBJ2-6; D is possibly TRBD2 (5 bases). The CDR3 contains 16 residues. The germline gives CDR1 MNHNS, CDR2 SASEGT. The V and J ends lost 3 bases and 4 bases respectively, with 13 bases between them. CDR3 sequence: CASSDLAGRGANVLTF. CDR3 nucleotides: TGTGCCAGCAGTGATCTCGCGGGCCGGGGGGCCAACGTCCTGACTTTC.

Here the CDR3 reads CASSPEDPPGSYGYTF. Written as DNA, the CDR3 is TGTGCCAGTAGTCCAGAAGACCCGCCGGGGAGCTATGGCTACACCTTC. This chain links TRBV19 with TRBJ1-2; D unclear. V gave up 5 bases and J gave up 4 bases, with 20 bases separating them. The CDR3 loop spans 16 amino acids. Germline V gene data show CDR1 as LNHDA and CDR2 as SQIVND (reference sequence).

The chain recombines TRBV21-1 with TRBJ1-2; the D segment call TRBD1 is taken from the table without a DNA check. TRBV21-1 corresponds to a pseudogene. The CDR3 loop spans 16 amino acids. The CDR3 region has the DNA TGTGCCAGCAGCAATTGCAGCCGGGACAGGGACTATGGCTACACCTTC. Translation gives CASSNCSRDRDYGYTF.

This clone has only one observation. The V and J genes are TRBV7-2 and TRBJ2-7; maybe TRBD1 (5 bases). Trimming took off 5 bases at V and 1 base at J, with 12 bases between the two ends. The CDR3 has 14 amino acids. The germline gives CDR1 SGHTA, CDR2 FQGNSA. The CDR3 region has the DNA TGTGCCAGCAGCCCAGACAGTCTATCCTACGAGCAGTACTTC. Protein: CASSPDSLSYEQYF.